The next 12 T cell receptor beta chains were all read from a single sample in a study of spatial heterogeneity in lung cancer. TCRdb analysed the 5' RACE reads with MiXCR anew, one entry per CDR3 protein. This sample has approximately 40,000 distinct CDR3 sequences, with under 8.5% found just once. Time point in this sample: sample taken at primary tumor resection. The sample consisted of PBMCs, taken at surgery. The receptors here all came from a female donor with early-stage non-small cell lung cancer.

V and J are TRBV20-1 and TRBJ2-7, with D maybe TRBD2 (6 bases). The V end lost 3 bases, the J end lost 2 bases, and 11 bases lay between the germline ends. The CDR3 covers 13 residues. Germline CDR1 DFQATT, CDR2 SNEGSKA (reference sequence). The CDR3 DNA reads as TGCAGTGCTAGCCGGGGGTTCACCTACGAGCAGTACTTC. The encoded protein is CSASRGFTYEQYF.

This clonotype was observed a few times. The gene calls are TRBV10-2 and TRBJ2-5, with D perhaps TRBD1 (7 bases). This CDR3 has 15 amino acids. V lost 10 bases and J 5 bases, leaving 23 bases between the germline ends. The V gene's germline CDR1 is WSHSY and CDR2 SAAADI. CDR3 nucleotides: TGCGCCACCAGGGGGGTTGAGGGCCACGTGGAGACCCAGTACTTC. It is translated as CATRGVEGHVETQYF.

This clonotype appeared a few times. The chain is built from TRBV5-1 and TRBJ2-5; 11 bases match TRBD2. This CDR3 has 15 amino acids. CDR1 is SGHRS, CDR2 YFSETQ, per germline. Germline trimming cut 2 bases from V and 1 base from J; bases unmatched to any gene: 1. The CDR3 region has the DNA TGCGCCAGCAGCTTACTAGCGGGGGTCCAAGAGACCCAGTACTTC. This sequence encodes CASSLLAGVQETQYF.

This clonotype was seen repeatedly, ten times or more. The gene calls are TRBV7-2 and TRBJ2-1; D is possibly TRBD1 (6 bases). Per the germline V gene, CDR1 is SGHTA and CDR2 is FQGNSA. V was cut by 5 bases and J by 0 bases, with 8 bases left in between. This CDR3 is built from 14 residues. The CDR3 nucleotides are TGTGCCAGCAGCCCGGACAGCTCCTACAATGAGCAGTTCTTC. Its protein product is CASSPDSSYNEQFF.

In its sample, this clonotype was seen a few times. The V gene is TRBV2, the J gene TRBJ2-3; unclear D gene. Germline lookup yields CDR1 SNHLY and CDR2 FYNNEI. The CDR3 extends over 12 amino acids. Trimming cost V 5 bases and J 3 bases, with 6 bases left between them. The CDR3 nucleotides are TGTGCCAGCAGTCGAACGACAGATACGCAGTATTTT. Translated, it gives CASSRTTDTQYF.

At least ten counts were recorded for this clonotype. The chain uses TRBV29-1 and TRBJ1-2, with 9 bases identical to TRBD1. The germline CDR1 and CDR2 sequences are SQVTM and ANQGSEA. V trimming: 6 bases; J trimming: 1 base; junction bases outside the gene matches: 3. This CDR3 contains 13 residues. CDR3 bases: TGCAGCGTCGAGGGACAGGGTAACTATGGCTACACCTTC. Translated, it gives CSVEGQGNYGYTF.

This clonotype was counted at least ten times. The CDR3 sequence is CSALAGVTDTQYF. In DNA form, the CDR3 reads TGCAGTGCACTAGCGGGGGTCACAGATACGCAGTATTTT. V is TRBV20-1 and J is TRBJ2-3, with 11 bases matching TRBD2. The CDR3 runs 13 residues. CDR1 is DFQATT, CDR2 SNEGSKA, per germline (reference sequence). Losses at the gene ends were 6 bases for V and 2 bases for J; bases not matched to a gene: 1.

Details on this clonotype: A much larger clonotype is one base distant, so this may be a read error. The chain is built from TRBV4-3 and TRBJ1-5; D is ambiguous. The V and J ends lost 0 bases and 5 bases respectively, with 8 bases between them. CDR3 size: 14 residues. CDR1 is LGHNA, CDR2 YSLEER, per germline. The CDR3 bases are TGCGCCAGCAGCCAAGATGTGTCGGATCAGCCCCAGCATTTT. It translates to CASSQDVSDQPQHF.

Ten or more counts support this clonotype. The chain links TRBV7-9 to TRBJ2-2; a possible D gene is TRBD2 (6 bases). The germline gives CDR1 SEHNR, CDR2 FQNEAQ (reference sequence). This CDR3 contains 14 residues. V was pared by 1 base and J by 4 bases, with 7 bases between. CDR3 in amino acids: CASSLEGGTGELFF. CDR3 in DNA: TGTGCCAGCAGCTTAGAGGGAGGCACCGGGGAGCTGTTTTTT.

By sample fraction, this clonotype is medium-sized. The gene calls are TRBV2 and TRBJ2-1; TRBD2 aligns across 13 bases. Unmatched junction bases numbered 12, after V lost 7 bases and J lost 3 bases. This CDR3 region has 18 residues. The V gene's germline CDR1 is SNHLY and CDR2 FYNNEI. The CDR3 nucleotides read TGTGCCAGCAAGACTACTAGCGGGGGGGCCGTGGGCTACAATGAGCAGTTCTTC. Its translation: CASKTTSGGAVGYNEQFF.

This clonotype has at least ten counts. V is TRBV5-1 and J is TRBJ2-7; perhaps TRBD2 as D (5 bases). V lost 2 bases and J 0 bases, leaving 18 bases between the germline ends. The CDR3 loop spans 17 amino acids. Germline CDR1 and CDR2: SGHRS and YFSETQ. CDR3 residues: CASSLGTRAGISYEQYF. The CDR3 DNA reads TGCGCCAGCAGCTTAGGAACAAGGGCCGGGATCTCCTACGAGCAGTACTTC.

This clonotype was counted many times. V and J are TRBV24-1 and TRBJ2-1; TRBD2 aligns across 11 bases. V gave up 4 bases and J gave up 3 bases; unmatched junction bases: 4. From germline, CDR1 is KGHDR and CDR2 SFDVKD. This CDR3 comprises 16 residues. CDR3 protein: CATSDTTSGVYNEQFF. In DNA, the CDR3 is TGTGCCACCAGTGACACGACTAGCGGGGTCTACAATGAGCAGTTCTTC.